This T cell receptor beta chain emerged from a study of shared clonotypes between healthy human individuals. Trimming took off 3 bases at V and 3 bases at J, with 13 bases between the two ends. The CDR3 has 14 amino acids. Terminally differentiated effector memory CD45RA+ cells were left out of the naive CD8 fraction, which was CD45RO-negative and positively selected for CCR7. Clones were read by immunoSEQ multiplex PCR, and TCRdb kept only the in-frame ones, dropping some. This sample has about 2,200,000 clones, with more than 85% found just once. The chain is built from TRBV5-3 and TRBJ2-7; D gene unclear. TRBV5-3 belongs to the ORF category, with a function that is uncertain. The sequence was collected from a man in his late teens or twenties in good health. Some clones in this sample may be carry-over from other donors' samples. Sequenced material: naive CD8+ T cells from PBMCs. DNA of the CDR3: TGTGCCAGAAGCTCAGACATTGGGATCTACGAGCAGTACTTC. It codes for CARSSDIGIYEQYF.